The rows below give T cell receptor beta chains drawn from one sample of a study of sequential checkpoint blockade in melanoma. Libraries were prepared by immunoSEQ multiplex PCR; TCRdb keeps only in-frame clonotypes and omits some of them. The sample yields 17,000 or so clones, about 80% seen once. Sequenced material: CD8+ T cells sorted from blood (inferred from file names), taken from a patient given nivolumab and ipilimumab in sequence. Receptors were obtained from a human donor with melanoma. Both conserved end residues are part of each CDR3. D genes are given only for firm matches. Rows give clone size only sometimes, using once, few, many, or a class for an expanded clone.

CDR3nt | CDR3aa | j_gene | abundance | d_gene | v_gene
TGTGCCAGTAGTATTCGAGGAACTGAAGCTTTCTTT | CASSIRGTEAFF | TRBJ1-1 | . | . | TRBV19
TGTGCCAGCAGTAACAGCCTTTTGTGGGCTTTCTTT | CASSNSLLWAFF | TRBJ1-1 | . | . | TRBV27
TGTGCCAGCAGTTACTCACCAGGGGGCGGCACTGAAGCTTTCTTT | CASSYSPGGGTEAFF | TRBJ1-1 | . | TRBD1 | TRBV6-5
TGTGCCTCGAGTCCGGGAAGGCTCTACGAGCAGTACTTC | CASSPGRLYEQYF | TRBJ2-7 | . | . | TRBV19
TGCAGCGCCGGACGGGAGGAGCAGTACTTC | CSAGREEQYF | TRBJ2-7 | . | . | TRBV29-1
TGCAGCGTTGAAGATGTCAGGGTAGGGGGCTACACCTTC | CSVEDVRVGGYTF | TRBJ1-2 | few | . | TRBV29-1
TGTGCCAGCAGCGCCAGTAGCGGGACGCCCCCCTACGAGCAGTACTTC | CASSASSGTPPYEQYF | TRBJ2-7 | . | TRBD2 | TRBV9
TGTGCCAGCAGTGAATGGGGCGCGCAGGGCGGGAACGAGCAGTACTTC | CASSEWGAQGGNEQYF | TRBJ2-7 | . | . | TRBV2
TGTGCCAGCAGACGGAACTCAGGGGAGAACACTGAAGCTTTCTTT | CASRRNSGENTEAFF | TRBJ1-1 | . | . | TRBV11-3
TGTGCCTGGAGTCCCGGGACAGGTCCCTACGAGCAGTACTTC | CAWSPGTGPYEQYF | TRBJ2-7 | . | TRBD1 | TRBV30
TGTGCCAGCAGCCCCAGGACAGGGGTTCCCTACGAGCAGTACTTC | CASSPRTGVPYEQYF | TRBJ2-7 | . | TRBD1 | TRBV7-9
TGTGCCAGCAGCTCACAGGGGAACTATGGCTACACCTTC | CASSSQGNYGYTF | TRBJ1-2 | . | TRBD1 | TRBV7-9
TGTGCCAGCAGCCCACGACAGGGGAGGTATGGCTACACCTTC | CASSPRQGRYGYTF | TRBJ1-2 | . | TRBD1 | TRBV11-2